The 9 T cell receptor beta chains reported below all come from one sample, sequenced in a study of neoadjuvant nivolumab and ipilimumab in lung cancer. The protocol was immunoSEQ multiplex PCR, while the TCRdb copy is restricted to in-frame clones and leaves out a portion. The sample records about 18,000 clones, more than 75% being singletons. The specimen comprised peripheral blood, sampled before neoadjuvant nivolumab, alone or with ipilimumab. The receptors shown here come from an adult with non-small cell lung cancer.

The chain employs TRBV6-5 and TRBJ2-7; D is possibly TRBD2 (5 bases). The CDR3 totals 14 residues. Per the germline V gene, CDR1 is MNHEY and CDR2 is SVGAGI. Trimming took 5 bases from V and 2 from J, leaving 13 bases between them. The CDR3 region is CASSTTGSTYEQYF. The CDR3 nucleotides read TGTGCCAGCAGTACGACGGGGTCCACCTACGAGCAGTACTTC.

The CDR3 nucleotides are TGTGCCAGCAGTCGGGACAGGGACAACTATGGCTACACCTTC. This sequence encodes CASSRDRDNYGYTF. The chain carries TRBV6-5 and TRBJ1-2, with TRBD1 matching over 9 bases. CDR1 and CDR2 from the germline V gene are MNHEY and SVGAGI. The CDR3 is made up of 14 amino acids. J was trimmed by 2 bases and V by 5 bases; bases with no gene match: 3.

This chain joins TRBV7-9 and TRBJ2-2; perhaps TRBD2 as D (6 bases). The CDR3 totals 16 residues. The germline V gene encodes CDR1 SEHNR and CDR2 FQNEAQ (reference sequence). Trimming pared 4 bases from V and 1 base from J, leaving 13 bases between. CDR3 DNA: TGTGCCAGCAGCTACCAGCTGGGGGGGAACACCGGGGAGCTGTTTTTT. Translated: CASSYQLGGNTGELFF.

The V call is TRBV5-4, the J call TRBJ2-1; 7 positions agree with TRBD2. The V gene's germline CDR1 is SGHNT and CDR2 YYREEE (reference sequence). This CDR3 spans 15 amino acids. V trimming: 2 bases; J trimming: 2 bases; junction bases outside the gene matches: 4. In nucleotides, the CDR3 is TGTGCCAGCAGCTTAGGAGCGGGACCCTACAATGAGCAGTTCTTC. This codes for CASSLGAGPYNEQFF.

This chain links TRBV11-3 with TRBJ2-5; D ambiguous. The CDR3 extends over 13 amino acids. Trimming shortened V by 2 bases and J by 1 base, and 5 bases separated the two germline ends. Germline CDR1 reads SGHNT; CDR2 reads YENEEA. The CDR3 bases are TGTGCCAGCAGCTTAATGAGCCAAGAGACCCAGTACTTC. As protein: CASSLMSQETQYF.

The chain is built from TRBV5-4 and TRBJ2-5; perhaps TRBD1 as D (6 bases). This CDR3 is built from 16 residues. Trimming took 4 bases from V and 5 from J, leaving 21 bases between them. Germline CDR1 reads SGHNT; CDR2 reads YYREEE (reference sequence). The CDR3 here is CASSPPRVGGMETQYF. The CDR3 DNA sequence: TGTGCCAGCAGCCCACCTCGGGTTGGGGGCATGGAGACCCAGTACTTC.

The chain links TRBV28 to TRBJ2-7; TRBD1 matches at 8 bases. The trim removed 5 bases at V and 3 bases at J, leaving 9 bases unmatched. The CDR3 has 15 amino acids. Looked up from germline, CDR1 is MDHEN and CDR2 is SYDVKM. This CDR3 reads CASSPGTGYDYEQYF. The CDR3 region has the DNA TGTGCCAGCAGTCCAGGGACAGGCTACGACTACGAGCAGTACTTC.

This clone was seen once. This chain links TRBV30 with TRBJ1-3; D is unresolved. This CDR3 has 11 amino acids. Germline assignment: CDR1 GTSNPN and CDR2 SVGIG (reference sequence). Trimming took 3 bases from V and 2 from J, leaving 2 bases between them. CDR3 in amino acids: CAWRPGNTIYF. The CDR3 DNA is TGTGCCTGGAGACCTGGAAACACCATATATTTT.

V is TRBV4-2 and J is TRBJ1-1; 7 bases map to TRBD1. This CDR3 has 15 residues. Germline V gives CDR1 LGHNA, CDR2 YNFKEQ. J gave up 1 base and V 4 bases, and 6 bases lay outside the gene matches. CDR3 nucleotides: TGTGCCAGCAGCCTGAAAGGGACAGAGAACACTGAAGCTTTCTTT. Residues: CASSLKGTENTEAFF.